This TCR beta chain was captured in a study of cytomegalovirus exposure and HLA in healthy donors. As for the study in general: Earlier work reported some 110 million unique TCR beta sequences from about 190 million T cells.

Unmatched junction bases numbered 5, after V lost 4 bases and J lost 4 bases. Germline CDR1 reads LNHNV; CDR2 reads YYDKDF (reference sequence). This CDR3 is built from 15 residues. As for this clone: Antigen: not known.

13 Jbeta primers and 60 Vbeta primers were used for the PCR. Profiled with immunoSEQ multiplex PCR; TCRdb holds only in-frame clones, not every one. The sample contains around 94,000 clones, more than 70% of which appear only once. The study, taken as a whole, reports: It was reported that TCR beta sequences correctly inferred the HLA-A and HLA-B alleles for most subjects.

Specimen: PBMCs. The rearrangement links TRBV15 to TRBJ2-1, with 9 positions matching TRBD2. The receptor comes from an older woman in good health and CMV-seropositive. Here the CDR3 DNA reads TGTGCCACCAGCAAACTAGCGGGCTCATACAATGAGCAGTTCTTC. Translation: CATSKLAGSYNEQFF.